Listed below are T cell receptor beta chains from one sample, sequenced in a study of T cells in Graves' hyperthyroidism and ophthalmopathy. A single record per CDR3 protein comes from TCRdb applying MiXCR to the multiplex PCR reads. The sample lists about 400,000 distinct CDR3 sequences, roughly 13% occurring once. Sequencing input: blood. The source of these receptors is a woman aged 18-35 years with Graves' hyperthyroidism. The CDR3 runs from the conserved cysteine through the conserved F or W. Where a row states a size, it is once, few, many or the class of an expanded clone; other rows omit it.

many,TRBV27,CASSLRGSSYNEQFF
many,TRBV6-1,CAGRDRANSPLHF
.,TRBV29-1,CSASALISYEQYF
many,TRBV30,CAWNQGASQPQHF
many,TRBV6-1,CASTRVANTEAFF
.,TRBV6-1,CASSEVISSGSSTDTQYF
many,TRBV30,CAWSGDRGDEQYF
many,TRBV13,CASSLRGRNYGYTF
many,TRBV27,CASSPSVADTQYF
.,TRBV5-4,CASSARGSSDWDNEQFF
many,TRBV20-1,CSASQNYNEQFF
few,TRBV19,CASSIWRQNEAFF
.,TRBV5-1,CASRWTDTQYF
.,TRBV4-1,CASSQELGQNNQPQHF
.,TRBV19,CASSIGQGARGNQPQHF
.,TRBV6-5,CASSYASGKEAYEQYF
many,TRBV6-2/TRBV6-3,CASSTLKLNTEAFF
many,TRBV12-3/TRBV12-4,CASSLGAHTGELFF
many,TRBV7-9,CASSYPERPGGNEQFF
many,TRBV30,CAWSPRSEAFF
many,TRBV6-1,CASSKGHQETQYF
many,TRBV3-1,CASSPKLRAYEQYF
many,TRBV7-8,CASSSRGGDPREQYF
many,TRBV13,CASSFGTTRPQETQYF
few,TRBV5-5,CASSLLPGQGDGPQHF
.,TRBV9,CASSPSKGRWDEQYF
many,TRBV2,CASSEGRGLNTEAFF
.,TRBV9,CASSAPRVEAFF
.,TRBV5-6,CASSPDRTDTQYF
.,TRBV7-6,CASSPDRGLVNTEAFF
once,TRBV29-1,CSVESSDWAQYF
.,TRBV4-2,CASSQDRAGASYGYTF
many,TRBV5-1,CASSMGQDRGRNEQYF
.,TRBV5-1,CASSPGPGAEKLFF
few,TRBV11-2,CASSFSPMGGNQETQYF
.,TRBV24-1,CATSDLPTSGRPDEQFF
few,TRBV20-1,CSARRTGGNEKLFF
many,TRBV9,CASSAGQGGSYEQYF
many,TRBV9,CASSAPGLAAYNEQFF
few,TRBV6-5,CASSWAGLTGKDSPLHF
many,TRBV20-1,CSAGTSIYEQYF
.,TRBV19,CATKDQPISNQPQHF
.,TRBV6-1,CASSRLAGVSPYEQYF
.,TRBV6-1,CASSEVSEQFF
many,TRBV27,CASGRDGQGGQPQHF
many,TRBV6-1,CASTGSGRAGTGELFF